This TCR beta chain was found in a study of OX40 agonist ivuxolimab in advanced cancers. Sequencing used immunoSEQ multiplex PCR; TCRdb keeps in-frame clones, though not all of them. The sample yields fewer than 25,000 clones, 75% to 90% seen once. Trimming removed 2 bases from V and 1 base from J, with 5 bases in between. Germline values: CDR1 MNHEY, CDR2 SVGAGI. This CDR3 comprises 13 residues. This clonotype was sampled from an adult with an advanced solid tumor such as melanoma, head and neck, liver or kidney cancer. The rearrangement uses TRBV6-5 and TRBJ1-1; D is unclear. Sequenced material: CD4+ or CD8+ T cells sorted from blood, taken in a trial of the OX40 agonist ivuxolimab. Here the CDR3 DNA reads TGTGCCAGCAGTTACGCGGAGAACACTGAAGCTTTCTTT. Translation gives CASSYAENTEAFF.